The 32 T cell receptor beta chains below were found in one sample sequenced in a study of early T cells in non-severe SARS-CoV-2 infection. TCRdb re-derived calls from the 5' RACE reads in MiXCR, one entry per CDR3 protein. The sample contains over 30,000 distinct CDR3 sequences, approximately 7.1% of which appear only once. The sequenced sample was whole blood, obtained at baseline. These receptors all stem from an adult who was a healthcare worker with PCR-confirmed SARS-CoV-2 infection or an uninfected control (not recorded which).

The chain recombines TRBV6-1 with TRBJ2-1; D ambiguous. The V and J ends lost 5 bases and 8 bases respectively, with 10 bases between them. The CDR3 is 12 amino acids. Germline CDR1 is MNHNS and CDR2 is SASEGT. The CDR3 reads CASSRVFHEQFF. CDR3 nucleotides: TGTGCCAGCAGTCGCGTCTTCCATGAGCAGTTCTTC.

This clonotype was detected many times. The V and J genes are TRBV10-3 and TRBJ1-1, with 9 bases that match TRBD1. The CDR3 contains 13 residues. The germline V gene has CDR1 ENHRY and CDR2 SYGVKD. V shed 7 bases, J shed 7 bases, and the junction held 7 bases outside the gene matches. The CDR3 coding sequence is TGTGCCATCACCCCGACAGGGGGGGATGAAGCTTTCTTT. The encoded protein is CAITPTGGDEAFF.

This clonotype has a handful of counts. The chain couples TRBV18 to TRBJ2-5; D is uncertain. CDR1 and CDR2 (germline): KGHSH, LQKENI. The CDR3 has 14 amino acids. V was trimmed by 2 bases and J by 4 bases, leaving 11 bases between them. The CDR3 DNA follows: TGTGCCAGCTCACCAATGACCCACGGAGAGACCCAGTACTTC. Amino acids: CASSPMTHGETQYF.

This clonotype was seen a few times. Here the CDR3 reads CASSPSPGGTEKLFF. The CDR3 DNA sequence: TGTGCCAGCTCACCATCTCCAGGGGGCACGGAAAAACTGTTTTTT. The rearrangement joins TRBV18 to TRBJ1-4; 8 bases fit TRBD1. The length of the CDR3 is 15 residues. V lost 2 bases and J lost 8; bases outside the gene matches: 7. Germline CDR1 reads KGHSH; CDR2 reads LQKENI.

There are a few counts of this clonotype. This sequence joins TRBV10-3 and TRBJ2-1; 8 bases match TRBD2. CDR1 is ENHRY, CDR2 SYGVKD, per germline. Germline trimming cut 4 bases from V and 1 base from J; bases unmatched to any gene: 6. The CDR3 covers 16 residues. CDR3 sequence: CAISGGGTSSYNEQFF. CDR3 coding DNA: TGTGCCATCAGTGGGGGTGGGACTAGTTCCTACAATGAGCAGTTCTTC.

This clonotype was counted ten times or more. This chain links TRBV12-2 with TRBJ1-2; the table calls TRBD1, which could not be checked here. TRBV12-2 is a documented pseudogene. The CDR3 runs 18 residues. The CDR3 protein is CASRPRKGRDRVNYGYTF. CDR3 nucleotides: TGTGCAAGTCGCCCCCGGAAGGGTCGGGACAGGGTGAACTATGGCTACACCTTC.

The rearrangement links TRBV20-1 to TRBJ1-2, with 7 bases lining up with TRBD1. Germline CDR1 DFQATT, CDR2 SNEGSKA (reference sequence). CDR3 length: 14 residues. V dropped 4 bases and J dropped 4; count of bases not matched to a gene: 9. The CDR3 region is CSANTDRVGYGYTF. The CDR3 DNA reads TGCAGTGCTAATACTGACAGGGTGGGCTATGGCTACACCTTC.

This clonotype appeared a few times. This chain joins TRBV2 and TRBJ2-3; unclear D gene. The V end was cut by 6 bases, the J end by 5 bases, with 12 bases between. CDR1 SNHLY and CDR2 FYNNEI come from the germline V gene. The CDR3 consists of 13 residues. The CDR3 loop reads CASSSHWQDTQYF. DNA of the CDR3: TGTGCCAGCAGCTCACATTGGCAAGATACGCAGTATTTT.

This clonotype occurred a few times. The chain joins TRBV7-9 to TRBJ2-5; possibly TRBD2 for D (6 bases). Trimming removed 5 bases from V and 4 bases from J, with 14 bases in between. Germline assignment: CDR1 SEHNR and CDR2 FQNEAQ (reference sequence). The CDR3 has 14 amino acids. DNA of the CDR3: TGTGCCAGCAGCGCTTCGGTGGGGGGAGAGACCCAGTACTTC. Its protein product is CASSASVGGETQYF.

This chain joins TRBV6-5 and TRBJ2-5; a weak D match, TRBD2 (5 bases). CDR3 length equals 14 residues. V dropped 2 bases and J dropped 0 bases, with 7 bases sitting between them. Per germline, CDR1 MNHEY and CDR2 SVGAGI. The CDR3 sequence: CASSYRGYQETQYF. CDR3 bases: TGTGCCAGCAGTTACCGCGGGTACCAAGAGACCCAGTACTTC.

The chain is built from TRBV9 and TRBJ2-2, with TRBD2 matching over 7 bases. Germline V gene lookup returns CDR1 SGDLS and CDR2 YYNGEE. With 2 bases clipped from V and 5 bases from J, the junction kept 9 bases outside the gene matches. The CDR3 has 16 residues. CDR3 in amino acids: CASSVRASGETGELFF. CDR3 bases: TGTGCCAGCAGCGTTCGCGCTAGCGGTGAGACCGGGGAGCTGTTTTTT. The variable domain in full, with the rest retrieved from reference TRBV9 and TRBJ2-2, is DSGVTQTPKHLITATGQRVTLRCSPRSGDLSVYWYQQSLDQGLQFLIQYYNGEERAKGNILERFSAQQFPDLHSELNLSSLELGDSALYFCASSVRASGETGELFFGEGSRLTVL.

This clonotype has only a few counts. V and J are TRBV28 and TRBJ2-5; TRBD2 aligns across 11 bases. The ends lost 2 bases at V and 3 bases at J; junction bases unmatched: 11. Germline values: CDR1 MDHEN, CDR2 SYDVKM. This CDR3 region has 18 residues. CDR3 coding DNA: TGTGCCAGCAGTTTAGCTAGCGGGAGGAAAAGGTACGAAGAGACCCAGTACTTC. Translation gives CASSLASGRKRYEETQYF.

The V gene is TRBV2, the J gene TRBJ1-5; 7 bases fit TRBD1. Germline CDR1 is SNHLY and CDR2 is FYNNEI. CDR3 length: 13 amino acids. V lost 1 base and J lost 11; bases outside the gene matches: 5. The CDR3 loop is CASSEVLTGTQHF. Here the CDR3 DNA reads TGTGCCAGCAGTGAAGTACTGACAGGGACCCAGCATTTT.

This clonotype was counted many times. This chain joins TRBV7-6 and TRBJ2-7; 7 nucleotides align to TRBD2. Germline V gives CDR1 SGHVS, CDR2 FNYEAQ. The V and J ends lost 0 bases and 0 bases, in that order; junction bases with no gene match: 5. CDR3 length: 16 residues. CDR3 protein: CASSLAYGGSSYEQYF. CDR3 DNA sequence: TGTGCCAGCAGCTTAGCGTACGGCGGGAGCTCCTACGAGCAGTACTTC.

This clonotype was counted at least ten times. The J gene is TRBJ2-1, the V gene TRBV11-2, with TRBD2 matching 10 bases. Germline CDR1 SGHAT, CDR2 FQNNGV. Trimming at V came to 5 bases and at J to 4 bases, leaving 5 bases not matched to a gene. This CDR3 has 15 amino acids. CDR3 nucleotides: TGTGCCAGCAGCCTGAGGACTAGCGGTTACAATGAGCAGTTCTTC. Protein: CASSLRTSGYNEQFF.

The table lists this clonotype with many counts. The V gene is TRBV3-1, the J gene TRBJ1-6; 9 nucleotides line up with TRBD1. Trimming took 3 bases from V and 9 from J; bases not matched to a gene: 6. The CDR3 has 15 residues. Germline CDR1 LGHDT, CDR2 YNNKEL (reference sequence). DNA of the CDR3: TGTGCCAGCAGCCAGATCGGGACAGGGTTTTCACCCCTCCACTTT. It specifies CASSQIGTGFSPLHF.

This clonotype was counted between two and nine times. This chain connects TRBV7-9 to TRBJ1-6; D perhaps matches TRBD1 (6 bases). Trimming took 5 bases from V and 9 from J, leaving 11 bases between them. This CDR3 spans 13 amino acids. Germline CDR1 is SEHNR and CDR2 is FQNEAQ (reference sequence). In nucleotides, the CDR3 is TGTGCCAGCAGCCCACAACAGGGTTCACCCCTCCACTTT. Translating gives CASSPQQGSPLHF.

This chain connects TRBV6-6 to TRBJ2-7; 12 bases line up with TRBD1. Trimming at V came to 6 bases and at J to 0 bases, leaving 12 bases not matched to a gene. This CDR3 comprises 18 residues. CDR1 and CDR2 from the germline V gene are MNHNY and SVGAGI (reference sequence). The CDR3 DNA is TGTGCCAGCAGCCGGGGACAGGGGGCGAAGGGCCGCTCCTACGAGCAGTACGTC. Its translation is CASSRGQGAKGRSYEQYV.

The chain couples TRBV10-3 to TRBJ1-1, with TRBD1 matching 9 bases. CDR1 and CDR2 (germline): ENHRY, SYGVKD. Trimming took 6 bases from V and 6 from J; bases not matched to a gene: 11. The CDR3 totals 15 residues. The CDR3 nucleotides read TGTGCCATCAGACCGGGACAGGGATCGGACGCTGAAGCTTTCTTT. Translated, it gives CAIRPGQGSDAEAFF.

This clonotype was detected a few times. As the CDR3 is not closed by the conserved phenylalanine or tryptophan, this likely results from a read error. The chain employs TRBV29-1 and TRBJ2-1; perhaps TRBD2 as D (6 bases). The ends were cut back, 7 bases at V and 11 bases at J, with 21 bases in the middle. Germline lookup yields CDR1 SQVTM and CDR2 ANQGSEA. The CDR3 consists of 13 residues. This CDR3 is CSAPGDSEWKQFL. CDR3 nucleotides: TGCAGCGCACCCGGGGACTCAGAATGGAAGCAGTTCCTC.

This chain connects TRBV5-1 to TRBJ2-1; a possible D gene is TRBD2 (5 bases). V was cut by 6 bases and J by 12 bases, with 16 bases left in between. The germline V gene encodes CDR1 SGHRS and CDR2 YFSETQ. The CDR3 is made up of 12 amino acids. The CDR3 region is CASTSLLGGQFF. Written as DNA, the CDR3 is TGCGCCAGCACCTCCCTCCTCGGAGGGCAGTTCTTC.

This chain joins TRBV20-1 and TRBJ2-1; weak D call: TRBD2 (5 bases). V was pared by 3 bases and J by 3 bases, with 6 bases between. From germline, CDR1 is DFQATT and CDR2 SNEGSKA (reference sequence). The CDR3 length is 12 residues. CDR3 amino acids: CSASGVYNEQFF. CDR3 bases: TGCAGTGCTAGCGGGGTCTACAATGAGCAGTTCTTC.

This clonotype has at least ten counts. V usage is TRBV4-3 and J usage is TRBJ1-1; D possibly corresponds to TRBD1 (6 bases). The CDR3 sequence is 13 residues long. V was pared by 0 bases and J by 4 bases, with 6 bases between. Germline V gene sequence: CDR1 LGHNA, CDR2 YSLEER. The CDR3 reads CASSQDRGTEAFF. For the CDR3, the DNA is TGCGCCAGCAGCCAAGACAGGGGCACTGAAGCTTTCTTT.

In nucleotides, the CDR3 is TGTGCCAGCAGCTTAGCGCAGGGTCGAGGTTGGAATGAGCAGTTCTTC. Its translation is CASSLAQGRGWNEQFF. This sequence joins TRBV7-2 and TRBJ2-1; tentatively, D is TRBD1 (5 bases). The ends were cut back, 0 bases at V and 7 bases at J, with 16 bases in the middle. Per germline, CDR1 SGHTA and CDR2 FQGNSA. The CDR3 is made up of 16 amino acids.

This chain connects TRBV7-3 to TRBJ2-3; D gene ambiguous. Looked up from germline, CDR1 is SGHTA and CDR2 is FQGTGA. This CDR3 has 13 residues. Trimming took off 3 bases at V and 5 bases at J, with 9 bases between the two ends. CDR3 nucleotides: TGTGCCAGCAGCTTTATTCAGGAAGATACGCAGTATTTT. It yields the protein CASSFIQEDTQYF.

The table lists this clonotype with many counts. The rearrangement uses TRBV19 and TRBJ1-5, with D possibly matching TRBD1 (5 bases). V was trimmed by 6 bases and J by 0 bases, leaving 12 bases between them. This CDR3 contains 15 residues. Germline CDR1 and CDR2: LNHDA and SQIVND (reference sequence). Here the CDR3 reads CASRRDGGSNQPQHF. The CDR3 region has the DNA TGTGCCAGTAGGAGGGATGGGGGTAGCAATCAGCCCCAGCATTTT.

The V call is TRBV14, the J call TRBJ2-7, with D tentatively TRBD2 (5 bases). Germline values: CDR1 SGHDN, CDR2 FVKESK. The CDR3 spans 14 residues. V gave up 2 bases and J gave up 0 bases, with 8 bases separating them. Written as DNA, the CDR3 is TGTGCCAGCAGCCAAATCGGGAACTCCTACGAGCAGTACTTC. This translates into CASSQIGNSYEQYF.

This clonotype has at least ten counts. The rearrangement uses TRBV29-1 and TRBJ2-3; tentatively, D is TRBD2 (7 bases). This CDR3 is built from 13 residues. Germline CDR1 and CDR2: SQVTM and ANQGSEA. The V gene lost 2 bases and the J gene lost 5 bases, with 11 bases spanning the gap. This chain's CDR3 is CSVEPGGGDTQYF. The CDR3 bases are TGCAGCGTTGAACCGGGGGGCGGAGATACGCAGTATTTT.

This clonotype appeared many times. The V call is TRBV20-1, the J call TRBJ1-6; a weak D match, TRBD1 (5 bases). Trimming cost V 3 bases and J 5 bases, with 8 bases left between them. Germline V CDR1 and CDR2: DFQATT, SNEGSKA (reference sequence). The CDR3 totals 13 residues. The CDR3 spells CSARTVDNSPLHF. The CDR3 nucleotides are TGCAGTGCTAGGACAGTAGATAATTCACCCCTCCACTTT.

The gene calls are TRBV29-1 and TRBJ2-1; 11 positions agree with TRBD2. The CDR3 runs 15 residues. Looked up from germline, CDR1 is SQVTM and CDR2 is ANQGSEA. V lost 4 bases and J lost 6; bases outside the gene matches: 8. The DNA for the CDR3 is TGCAGCGTTGCCCAAAGACTAGCGGGGACCAATGAGCAGTTCTTC. Protein: CSVAQRLAGTNEQFF.

This clonotype was seen repeatedly, ten times or more. The chain is built from TRBV30 and TRBJ1-3, with 7 bases fitting TRBD1. CDR1 is GTSNPN and CDR2 is SVGIG in the germline V gene (reference sequence). CDR3 length: 14 residues. V lost 3 bases and J lost 0; bases outside the gene matches: 2. The CDR3 DNA follows: TGTGCCTGGAGCCCAGGGGGCTCTGGAAACACCATATATTTT. It translates to CAWSPGGSGNTIYF.

This clonotype was detected a few times. This sequence joins TRBV6-2 or TRBV6-3 and TRBJ2-7; D not certain. In germline, CDR1 is MNHEY, CDR2 SVGEGT. V was shortened by 7 bases and J by 0 bases, with 16 bases between the two germline ends. The CDR3 runs 15 residues. The CDR3 DNA follows: TGTGCCAGCACCGACGGACGGAAGAGCTCCTACGAGCAGTACGTC. Encoded protein: CASTDGRKSSYEQYV.